Following are 15 T cell receptor beta chains from one sample sequenced in a study of T cell responses to AZD1222 COVID-19 vaccine. Here immunoSEQ multiplex PCR was the method, and the copy in TCRdb shows in-frame clones only, minus some. The repertoire has approximately 140,000 clones, roughly 94% of them found once; the top ten carry roughly 1.3%. The material sequenced was peripheral blood, taken on day 0 of AZD1222 vaccination. These receptors were taken from an adult in good health.

CDR3 sequence: CASASTGGLEQYV. DNA for the CDR3: TGTGCCAGCGCATCGACGGGGGGGCTCGAGCAGTACGTC. V and J are TRBV12-3 or TRBV12-4 and TRBJ2-7; 8 positions match TRBD2. CDR3 length: 13 residues. V dropped 8 bases and J dropped 6; count of bases not matched to a gene: 9.

V usage is TRBV7-2 and J usage is TRBJ2-5, with D possibly being TRBD1 or TRBD2 (6 bases each). V lost 1 base and J lost 4, with 10 bases in between. The germline gives CDR1 SGHTA, CDR2 FQGNSA. This CDR3 is built from 14 residues. In DNA, the CDR3 is TGTGCCAGCAGCTTAGGCAGGGGAGGAGAGACCCAGTACTTC. This translates into CASSLGRGGETQYF. The full variable domain, rest sourced from reference TRBV7-2 and TRBJ2-5, is GAGVSQSPSNKVTEKGKDVELRCDPISGHTALYWYRQSLGQGLEFLIYFQGNSAPDKSGLPSDRFSAERTGGSVSTLTIQRTQQEDSAVYLCASSLGRGGETQYFGPGTRLLVL.

This clone was counted only a few times. This sequence joins TRBV18 and TRBJ2-3; D may be TRBD2 (5 bases). V was shortened by 5 bases and J by 0 bases, with 12 bases between the two germline ends. CDR1 is KGHSH, CDR2 LQKENI, per germline. The CDR3 consists of 15 residues. CDR3 residues: CASSEISASTDTQYF. DNA of the CDR3: TGTGCCAGCTCAGAGATTAGCGCCAGCACAGATACGCAGTATTTT.

V and J are TRBV7-7 and TRBJ2-3, with TRBD2 matching over 8 bases. The trim removed 1 base at V and 4 bases at J, leaving 4 bases unmatched. The germline V gene has CDR1 SSHAT and CDR2 FNYEAQ (reference sequence). The CDR3 has 15 residues. CDR3 protein: CASSLGSGKADTQYF. CDR3 sequence (DNA): TGTGCCAGCAGCTTAGGTAGCGGGAAAGCAGATACGCAGTATTTT.

The V call is TRBV10-3, the J call TRBJ2-7; D might be TRBD1 (6 bases). The CDR3 has 13 residues. Germline loops: CDR1 ENHRY, CDR2 SYGVKD. V lost 10 bases and J lost 7, with 20 bases in between. CDR3 protein: CATSPQGVKEQYV. The DNA of the CDR3 is TGTGCCACCTCTCCACAGGGTGTTAAGGAGCAGTACGTC.

The V gene is TRBV5-1, the J gene TRBJ2-3; no clear D. The CDR3 has 15 residues. The V end was cut by 0 bases, the J end by 2 bases, with 10 bases between. In germline, CDR1 is SGHRS, CDR2 YFSETQ. CDR3 in amino acids: CASSLEARNTDTQYF. The CDR3, as DNA: TGCGCCAGCAGCTTGGAGGCTAGAAACACAGATACGCAGTATTTT.

The V and J genes are TRBV19 and TRBJ2-2; 7 bases align to TRBD1. This CDR3 region has 20 residues. Trimming removed 6 bases from V and 0 bases from J; junction bases left unmatched: 19. Germline V lookup: CDR1 LNHDA, CDR2 SQIVND (reference sequence). The CDR3 nucleotides read TGTGCCAGTAGCTTAGACCGGGACAGACTCGTGTTCGCGAACACCGGGGAGCTGTTTTTT. Translated: CASSLDRDRLVFANTGELFF.

V is TRBV7-8 and J is TRBJ2-7, with D unresolved. Trimming removed 5 bases at V and 3 bases at J, with 14 bases between. Germline-derived CDR1 and CDR2 are SGHVS and FQNEAQ. CDR3 length: 14 amino acids. This chain's CDR3 is CASSIPERIYEQYV. The CDR3 DNA is TGTGCCAGCAGCATACCCGAGAGGATCTACGAGCAGTACGTC.

This clone was seen a handful of times. The chain employs TRBV6-4 and TRBJ1-2, with unresolved D. Per the germline V gene, CDR1 is MRHNA and CDR2 is SNTAGT. V shed 3 bases and J shed 4 bases, with 15 bases lying between them. The CDR3 runs to 15 residues. The CDR3 DNA follows: TGTGCCAGCAGTGAAGAGAGGGAGGGCGGCTATGGCTACACCTTC. Its translation is CASSEEREGGYGYTF.

The V and J genes are TRBV3-1 (or the pseudogene TRBV3-2) and TRBJ1-2; the match to TRBD1 covers 12 bases. Germline CDR1 reads LGHDT; CDR2 reads YNNKEL (reference sequence). The CDR3 spans 19 residues. Unmatched junction bases numbered 14, after V lost 2 bases and J lost 4 bases. CDR3 DNA sequence: TGTGCCAGCAGCCAAATTTACCGGGACAGGGGGCAGGGAGTCTATGGCTACACCTTC. It is translated as CASSQIYRDRGQGVYGYTF.

This chain joins TRBV28 and TRBJ1-5, with D perhaps matching TRBD1 (6 bases). Trimming pared 6 bases from V and 13 bases from J, leaving 16 bases between. The V gene's germline CDR1 is MDHEN and CDR2 SYDVKM. The CDR3 runs to 12 residues. CDR3 amino acids: CASSPDSGVQHF. The CDR3 coding sequence is TGTGCCAGCAGCCCGGACAGCGGGGTTCAGCATTTT.

The gene calls are TRBV7-8 and TRBJ1-1; D perhaps matches TRBD1 (5 bases). Germline V lookup: CDR1 SGHVS, CDR2 FQNEAQ. V was pared by 7 bases and J by 7 bases, with 19 bases between. The length of the CDR3 is 14 residues. The CDR3 protein is CASTLSEGRVEAFF. CDR3 nucleotide sequence: TGTGCCAGCACCCTTAGCGAGGGGCGGGTTGAAGCTTTCTTT.

The chain employs TRBV6-2 or TRBV6-3 and TRBJ2-3, with a tentative D call TRBD1 (8 bases). Germline CDR1 reads MNHEY; CDR2 reads SVGEGT. CDR3 length equals 19 residues. The ends were cut back, 0 bases at V and 2 bases at J, with 21 bases in the middle. In DNA form, the CDR3 reads TGTGCCAGCAGTTACTCCCACAGGGGGGGCCTAATTTCCACAGATACGCAGTATTTT. This sequence encodes CASSYSHRGGLISTDTQYF.

V is TRBV24-1 and J is TRBJ1-3, with D tentatively TRBD1 (5 bases). The CDR3 consists of 20 residues. Trimming shortened V by 1 base and J by 0 bases, and 21 bases separated the two germline ends. From germline, CDR1 is KGHDR and CDR2 SFDVKD. The CDR3 region has the DNA TGTGCCACCAGTGATTTTGACAGTCATACCTACCCCAACTCTGGAAACACCATATATTTT. Protein sequence: CATSDFDSHTYPNSGNTIYF.

Details on this clone: One end of the junction fails to match germline, which may point to a read error. The chain employs TRBV11-2 and TRBJ2-5; D not resolved. The CDR3 totals 8 residues. Germline-derived CDR1 and CDR2 are SGHAT and FQNNGV. The CDR3: CASSFEDF. CDR3 nucleotide sequence: TGTGCCAGCAGCTTCGAGGACTTC.